This T cell receptor beta chain was profiled in a study of Tregs in tolerant kidney transplant recipients (dated by TCRdb to about 2019). For context, the study as a whole: The transplants used related donors with nonmyeloablative bone marrow transplantation, and mixed chimerism in the human trials was transient. The study used TCRbeta sequencing to identify donor-specific regulatory T cells before combined kidney and bone marrow transplantation, then tracked those cells after transplant.

For TCRbeta CDR3 sequencing, genomic DNA was extracted from sorted cells using the QIAGEN DNeasy Blood and Tissue Kit. Through immunoSEQ, high-throughput TCRbeta CDR3 sequencing was done commercially, including PCR amplification with internal controls and bias correction. The study's processing was this. A unique productive TCRbeta sequence was defined by the CDR3 nucleotide sequence when primers matched, and otherwise by the CDR3 amino acid sequence together with the Vbeta and Jbeta genes. Sorting error was corrected by removing sequences shared between sorted populations at a frequency ratio of 2:1 or less, and the remaining shared sequences were assigned to the higher population. A sequence counted as donor-reactive if, in CFSE-low cells, the sequence had a frequency of at least 0.01% and was expanded at least 5-fold compared with unstimulated cells. Jensen-Shannon divergence, calculated on the top 100 TCRbeta sequences ranked by frequency, was used to quantify repertoire divergence. For samples with multiple sequencing runs, sorting error was corrected in each run separately before the runs were combined. TCRdb obtained this table from immuneACCESS and retained in-frame rearrangements with V and J assigned. These tables miss some clones; where compared with another copy, unresolved V genes account for less than half of the shortfall, and the remainder is unexplained. V, J and clone size were drawn from that table, and D and trimming were deduced from the DNA. Across this sample there are about 100,000 clones, with roughly 90% seen only once. Together, the top ten hold just under 0.35% of the sample.

This specimen's time point label, interpreted: blood sample drawn before combined kidney and bone marrow transplant. Thawed PBMCs were FACS-sorted into unstimulated Tregs (CD4+CD25+CD127-), CD4+ non-Tregs (CD4+CD25-), CD4 cells and CD8 cells. Patients were a few combined kidney and bone marrow transplant recipients from the ITN036ST trial, and only these trial subjects had samples available. Healthy control blood was processed by Ficoll density gradient to PBMCs and cryopreserved; patient PBMCs were collected before and after transplant. The investigation overall reported the following: Although technical replication error seemed to be minimal, the question of biological reproducibility was not addressed directly. Because the study included only a small number of patients, the results must be confirmed in larger populations and under other immunosuppression protocols. In tolerant patients, donor-specific Tregs expanded more than Tregs overall, which suggests antigen-driven rather than nonspecific expansion. Expanding Tregs with activated donor B cells appeared to identify the most biologically relevant and donor-specific TCRbeta repertoire. Because the PCR primers were changed over time for some patients, nucleotide-level comparison could not be performed across the samples from those patients.

Reading from cysteine to phenylalanine, the CDR3 counts 12 amino acids. The only DNA kept is the CDR3, 36 bases in frame from the first base. Sequences MNHNS (CDR1) and SASEGT (CDR2) are obtained from the germline V gene. The germline ends are 15 bases apart after V is trimmed by 8 bases and J by 8 bases. In the case of this clone: The specificity of this receptor is unknown. No base quality information exists; no much larger clone differs at one position.

Source: CD4+ T cells from blood, taken before the transplant. The rearranged chain carries TRBV6-1 and TRBJ1-2, with the identity of the D gene unclear. This clonotype was sampled from a human donor who received a combined kidney and bone marrow transplant. The CDR3 corresponds to CASWSLPGGYTF. The nucleotide sequence is given as TGTGCCAGCTGGTCACTCCCGGGGGGCTACACCTTC.